The 23 T cell receptor beta chains listed next were all sequenced from one sample in a study of human T cells and chemical hapten exposure (dated by TCRdb to about 2021). This specimen's time point label, interpreted: patch test 1, 2 weeks after DPC sensitization. This specimen's treatment or condition label, interpreted: therapeutic diphenylcyclopropenone sensitization with weekly scalp DPC. Receptors were amplified or captured by RACE. For sequencing, a NextSeq 500 was employed. The public reads were reanalyzed by TCRdb: fastp trimming at Q25, MiXCR alignment, in-frame beta chains only. Rows with one shared CDR3 protein collapse into an entry with the most common genes and DNA. The sample table shows roughly 74,000 distinct CDR3 sequences, and approximately 32% are seen once. The ten most abundant clones make up roughly 10% of the sample. The specimen comprised whole blood, sampled in connection with sensitization to the hapten diphenylcyclopropenone (DPC). The receptors come from a man in his forties with alopecia areata. Some clones in this sample may be carry-over from other donors' samples.

There are a few counts of this clonotype. This chain connects TRBV5-1 to TRBJ2-3, with D perhaps TRBD1 (6 bases). The V end lost 0 bases, the J end lost 3 bases, and 11 bases lay between the germline ends. Germline lookup yields CDR1 SGHRS and CDR2 YFSETQ. This CDR3 region has 15 residues. The CDR3 coding sequence is TGCGCCAGCAGCTTGGTAACAGGGTCGACAGATACGCAGTATTTT. It yields the protein CASSLVTGSTDTQYF.

A few counts support this clonotype. The chain links TRBV10-3 to TRBJ2-3, with 11 bases aligning to TRBD1. This CDR3 has 16 amino acids. J gave up 1 base and V 2 bases, and 2 bases lay outside the gene matches. Germline-derived CDR1 and CDR2 are ENHRY and SYGVKD. The CDR3, as DNA: TGTGCCATCAGTGAGGGGGGACAGGGGGGCACAGATACGCAGTATTTT. Translating it yields CAISEGGQGGTDTQYF.

This rearrangement joins TRBV28 to TRBJ2-3; TRBD2 matches 10 bases. The V and J ends lost 1 base and 7 bases, in that order; junction bases with no gene match: 8. This CDR3 is 16 amino acids long. Germline assignment: CDR1 MDHEN and CDR2 SYDVKM. The CDR3 region is CASSLLGAGGGNTQYF. The CDR3 DNA follows: TGTGCCAGCAGTTTATTAGGAGCGGGAGGGGGAAATACGCAGTATTTT.

This chain connects TRBV14 to TRBJ2-1, with 10 bases aligning to TRBD2. V gave up 3 bases and J gave up 16 bases; unmatched junction bases: 12. The CDR3 loop spans 14 amino acids. CDR1 and CDR2 from the germline V gene are SGHDN and FVKESK. The CDR3 DNA is TGTGCCAGCAGCCAGGGGAGTACTCTAGCGGGAGCATTCTTC. The encoded protein is CASSQGSTLAGAFF.

This chain uses TRBV2 with TRBJ2-7; 10 bases are a match to TRBD2. Germline assignment: CDR1 SNHLY and CDR2 FYNNEI. This CDR3 region has 14 residues. V shed 10 bases and J 7 bases; nucleotides not matched to a gene: 13. The CDR3 here is CATGAGGRPGEQYF. CDR3 nucleotide sequence: TGTGCCACCGGAGCGGGAGGGCGTCCGGGAGAGCAGTACTTC.

The chain links TRBV5-1 to TRBJ2-3; TRBD2 matches 13 bases. CDR1 and CDR2 (germline): SGHRS, YFSETQ. The CDR3 is 17 amino acids. The V and J ends lost 5 bases and 5 bases, in that order; junction bases with no gene match: 11. The CDR3 DNA sequence: TGCGCCAGCAGTTCGACCGGACTAGCGGGAGCGGTAGATACGCAGTATTTT. As protein: CASSSTGLAGAVDTQYF. The entire variable domain, with the rest obtained from reference TRBV5-1 and TRBJ2-3, is as follows: KAGVTQTPRYLIKTRGQQVTLSCSPISGHRSVSWYQQTPGQGLQFLFEYFSETQRNKGNFPGRFSGRQFSNSRSEMNVSTLELGDSALYLCASSSTGLAGAVDTQYFGPGTRLTVL.

V gene TRBV20-1 combines with J gene TRBJ1-1; a possible D gene is TRBD1 (6 bases). V was cut by 5 bases and J by 12 bases, with 19 bases left in between. Per the germline V gene, CDR1 is DFQATT and CDR2 is SNEGSKA (reference sequence). The CDR3 spans 12 residues. CDR3: CSAFTGGAETFF. CDR3 nucleotide sequence: TGCAGTGCTTTCACGGGGGGCGCGGAAACTTTCTTT.

This chain uses TRBV20-1 with TRBJ1-4; D is undetermined. CDR1 DFQATT and CDR2 SNEGSKA come from the germline V gene (reference sequence). V lost 5 bases and J 0 bases, leaving 7 bases between the germline ends. The length of the CDR3 is 13 residues. The DNA for the CDR3 is TGCAGTGCTGAAGAAACAACTAATGAAAAACTGTTTTTT. This translates into CSAEETTNEKLFF.

The chain couples TRBV7-9 to TRBJ2-7; 11 bases fit TRBD2. The CDR3 length is 15 residues. V was clipped by 5 bases and J by 4 bases; unmatched bases: 7. The germline CDR1 and CDR2 sequences are SEHNR and FQNEAQ (reference sequence). CDR3 loop: CASSQDLAGGYEQYF. In nucleotides, the CDR3 is TGTGCCAGCAGCCAAGATTTAGCGGGAGGGTACGAGCAGTACTTC.

The chain is built from TRBV27 and TRBJ2-5; maybe TRBD1 (6 bases). Germline V lookup: CDR1 MNHEY, CDR2 SMNVEV (reference sequence). V lost 0 bases to trimming and J lost 9 bases, with 14 bases between them. CDR3 length: 14 amino acids. Here the CDR3 reads CASSLSFATGSQYF. In DNA form, the CDR3 reads TGTGCCAGCAGTTTATCCTTCGCCACAGGGTCCCAGTACTTC.

The chain employs TRBV20-1 and TRBJ1-1, with D possibly matching TRBD1 (6 bases). CDR1 is DFQATT, CDR2 SNEGSKA, per germline (reference sequence). The CDR3 is made up of 14 amino acids. Trimming removed 3 bases at V and 0 bases at J, with 11 bases between. The CDR3 region is CSARDSKVNTEAFF. CDR3 DNA: TGCAGTGCTAGGGACAGCAAGGTGAACACTGAAGCTTTCTTT.

A few counts support this clonotype. This chain joins TRBV12-3 or TRBV12-4 and TRBJ2-5; 13 bases are a match to TRBD2. After removal of 6 bases from V and 2 bases from J, the junction contained 3 bases not matched to a gene. CDR3 length equals 15 residues. CDR3 in DNA: TGTGCCAGCAGGCGACTAGCGGGAGGACAAGAGACCCAGTACTTC. It yields the protein CASRRLAGGQETQYF.

This chain connects TRBV5-5 to TRBJ2-3; D not certain. Trimming cost V 2 bases and J 0 bases, with 13 bases left between them. CDR3 length: 16 amino acids. Per germline, CDR1 SGHKS and CDR2 YYEKEE (reference sequence). CDR3 sequence (DNA): TGTGCCAGCAGCTTAAACCCAGCCCCTAGCACAGATACGCAGTATTTT. Translation: CASSLNPAPSTDTQYF.

This clonotype has just a few counts. CDR3 amino acids: CASSLAPGTSRREQYF. CDR3 DNA: TGTGCCAGCAGCTTAGCGCCTGGAACCTCTAGACGCGAGCAGTACTTC. V and J are TRBV7-9 and TRBJ2-7; D unclear. This CDR3 is 16 amino acids long. V was pared by 0 bases and J by 6 bases, with 18 bases between. Germline CDR1 reads SEHNR; CDR2 reads FQNEAQ (reference sequence).

This chain connects TRBV6-6 to TRBJ1-4; TRBD1 matches at 7 bases. V was pared by 6 bases and J by 8 bases, with 9 bases of the junction left unmatched. Germline CDR1 reads MNHNY; CDR2 reads SVGAGI (reference sequence). The CDR3 has 14 amino acids. In DNA form, the CDR3 reads TGTGCCAGCAGCAACAGGGGTATGGTCGAAAAACTGTTTTTT. This sequence encodes CASSNRGMVEKLFF.

The rearrangement uses TRBV28 and TRBJ2-1; 8 bases map to TRBD1. V trimming: 0 bases; J trimming: 5 bases; junction bases outside the gene matches: 0. This CDR3 is built from 14 residues. CDR1 is MDHEN, CDR2 SYDVKM, per germline. In DNA, the CDR3 is TGTGCCAGCAGTTTATGGGACAGGGACAATGAGCAGTTCTTC. It is translated as CASSLWDRDNEQFF.

This clonotype was detected a few times. The V gene is TRBV20-1, the J gene TRBJ2-7; weak D call: TRBD2 (6 bases). Germline lookup yields CDR1 DFQATT and CDR2 SNEGSKA (reference sequence). CDR3 length: 14 amino acids. The CDR3 reads CSGGGGLSSYEQYF. CDR3 coding DNA: TGCAGCGGGGGTGGCGGGCTAAGCTCTTACGAGCAGTACTTC.

The chain carries TRBV28 and TRBJ2-7, with D uncertain. V shed 2 bases and J shed 2 bases, with 7 bases lying between them. The germline gives CDR1 MDHEN, CDR2 SYDVKM. This CDR3 contains 13 residues. In DNA, the CDR3 is TGTGCCAGCAGTTTAGGGCAGACCTACGAGCAGTACTTC. It yields the protein CASSLGQTYEQYF.

This chain connects TRBV28 to TRBJ1-5, with unresolved D. The CDR3 is made up of 19 amino acids. Germline CDR1 MDHEN, CDR2 SYDVKM. V was pared by 5 bases and J by 4 bases, with 27 bases between. The CDR3 DNA follows: TGTGCCAGCAGTCCTATGGACGGATTTATAGTAGAGGGTAATCAGCCCCAGCATTTT. It specifies CASSPMDGFIVEGNQPQHF. The full variable domain, its missing parts supplied by reference TRBV28 and TRBJ1-5, is DVKVTQSSRYLVKRTGEKVFLECVQDMDHENMFWYRQDPGLGLRLIYFSYDVKMKEKGDIPEGYSVSREKKERFSLILESASTNQTSMYLCASSPMDGFIVEGNQPQHFGDGTRLSIL.

The gene calls are TRBV29-1 and TRBJ2-7; D might be TRBD1 (6 bases). CDR3 length: 14 residues. Deletions cut 6 bases from V and 6 bases from J, with 21 bases between. Per the germline V gene, CDR1 is SQVTM and CDR2 is ANQGSEA. The CDR3 DNA reads TGCAGCGTCAGCCGGGGTAGGGGGAGAAGCGAGCAGTACTTC. It specifies CSVSRGRGRSEQYF.

This clonotype was observed at least ten times. The J gene is TRBJ2-5, the V gene TRBV3-1; D unclear. This CDR3 is 12 amino acids long. Germline V CDR1 and CDR2: LGHDT, YNNKEL (reference sequence). The V and J ends lost 5 bases and 0 bases respectively, with 4 bases between them. The CDR3 coding sequence is TGTGCCAGCAGCTTTTACCAAGAGACCCAGTACTTC. Protein sequence: CASSFYQETQYF.

This clonotype turned up a few times. The chain carries TRBV24-1 and TRBJ2-2; D gene unclear. Germline values: CDR1 KGHDR, CDR2 SFDVKD. The V and J ends lost 0 bases and 1 base respectively, with 11 bases between them. The CDR3 has 17 residues. The CDR3 is CATSDLRGALNTGELFF. Here the CDR3 DNA reads TGTGCCACCAGTGATTTGCGAGGAGCGTTGAACACCGGGGAGCTGTTTTTT.

The rearrangement uses TRBV3-1 and TRBJ1-1; D unresolved. The CDR3 extends over 15 amino acids. The germline V and J ends were trimmed by 0 bases and 4 bases, with 12 bases remaining between them. CDR1 LGHDT and CDR2 YNNKEL come from the germline V gene (reference sequence). As DNA, the CDR3 is TGTGCCAGCAGCCAAGAGACAAACTGGGGCACTGAAGCTTTCTTT. This sequence encodes CASSQETNWGTEAFF. Looking up the rest from reference TRBV3-1 and TRBJ1-1 gives the full variable domain: DTAVSQTPKYLVTQMGNDKSIKCEQNLGHDTMYWYKQDSKKFLKIMFSYNNKELIINETVPNRFSPKSPDKAHLNLHINSLELGDSAVYFCASSQETNWGTEAFFGQGTRLTVV.